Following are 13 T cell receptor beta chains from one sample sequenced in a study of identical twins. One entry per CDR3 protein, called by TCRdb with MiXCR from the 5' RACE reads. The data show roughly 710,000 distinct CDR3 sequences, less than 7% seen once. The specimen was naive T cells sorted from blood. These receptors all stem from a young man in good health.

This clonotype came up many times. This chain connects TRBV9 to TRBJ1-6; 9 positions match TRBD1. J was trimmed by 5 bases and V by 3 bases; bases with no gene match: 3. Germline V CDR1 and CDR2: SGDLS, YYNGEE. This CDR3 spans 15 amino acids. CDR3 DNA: TGTGCCAGCAGCGGGGGGACAGGGAATAATTCACCCCTCCACTTT. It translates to CASSGGTGNNSPLHF.

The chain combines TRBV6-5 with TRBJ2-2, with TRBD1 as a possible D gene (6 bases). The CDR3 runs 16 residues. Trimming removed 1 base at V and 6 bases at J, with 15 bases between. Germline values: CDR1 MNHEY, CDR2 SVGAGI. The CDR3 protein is CASSYFGRGGPGELFF. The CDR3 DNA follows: TGTGCCAGCAGTTACTTCGGCAGGGGTGGACCCGGGGAGCTGTTTTTT.

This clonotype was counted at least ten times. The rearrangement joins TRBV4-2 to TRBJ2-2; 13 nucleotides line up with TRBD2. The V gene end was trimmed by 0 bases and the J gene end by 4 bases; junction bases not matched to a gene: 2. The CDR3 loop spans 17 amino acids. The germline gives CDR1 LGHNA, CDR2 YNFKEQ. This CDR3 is CASSQEGLAGTTGELFF. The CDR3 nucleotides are TGTGCCAGCAGCCAAGAGGGACTAGCGGGAACCACCGGGGAGCTGTTTTTT.

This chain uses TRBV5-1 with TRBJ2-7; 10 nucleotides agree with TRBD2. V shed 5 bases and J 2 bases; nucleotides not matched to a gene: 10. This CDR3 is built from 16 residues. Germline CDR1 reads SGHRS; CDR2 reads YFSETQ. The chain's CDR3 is CASRSDSGTSAYEQYV. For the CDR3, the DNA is TGCGCCAGCAGGTCGGATAGCGGGACTAGCGCCTACGAGCAGTACGTC.

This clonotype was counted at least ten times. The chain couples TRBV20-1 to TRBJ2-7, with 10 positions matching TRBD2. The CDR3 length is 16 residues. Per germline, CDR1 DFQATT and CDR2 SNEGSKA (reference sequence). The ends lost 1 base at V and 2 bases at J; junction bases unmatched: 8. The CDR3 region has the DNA TGCAGTGCTAGAGTACCCCCGGGACTAGCGCCCTACGAGCAGTACTTC. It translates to CSARVPPGLAPYEQYF.

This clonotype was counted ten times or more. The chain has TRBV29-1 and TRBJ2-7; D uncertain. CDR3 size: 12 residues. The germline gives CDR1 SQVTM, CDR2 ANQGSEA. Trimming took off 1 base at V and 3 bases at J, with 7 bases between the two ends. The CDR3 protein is CSVEVRSYEQYF. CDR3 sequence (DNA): TGCAGCGTTGAAGTTAGGAGCTACGAGCAGTACTTC.

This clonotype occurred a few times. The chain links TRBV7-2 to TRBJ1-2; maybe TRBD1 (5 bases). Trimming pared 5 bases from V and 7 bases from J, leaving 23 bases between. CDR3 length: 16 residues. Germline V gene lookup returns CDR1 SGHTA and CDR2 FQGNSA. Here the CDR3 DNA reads TGTGCCAGCAGCCTATCAATACAGGACGCCCAGGGTGGCTACACCTTC. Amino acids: CASSLSIQDAQGGYTF.

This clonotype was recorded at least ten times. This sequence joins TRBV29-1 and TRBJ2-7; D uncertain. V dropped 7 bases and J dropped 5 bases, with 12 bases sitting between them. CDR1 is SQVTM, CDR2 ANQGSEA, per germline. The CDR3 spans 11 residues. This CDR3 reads CSAQSLHEQYF. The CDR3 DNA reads TGCAGCGCACAGAGCCTACACGAGCAGTACTTC.

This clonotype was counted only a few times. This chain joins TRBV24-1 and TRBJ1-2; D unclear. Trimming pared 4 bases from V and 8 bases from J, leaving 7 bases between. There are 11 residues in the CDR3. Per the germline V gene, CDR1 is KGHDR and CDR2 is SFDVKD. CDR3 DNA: TGTGCCACCAGTGACCCACGGGGCTACACCTTC. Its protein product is CATSDPRGYTF.

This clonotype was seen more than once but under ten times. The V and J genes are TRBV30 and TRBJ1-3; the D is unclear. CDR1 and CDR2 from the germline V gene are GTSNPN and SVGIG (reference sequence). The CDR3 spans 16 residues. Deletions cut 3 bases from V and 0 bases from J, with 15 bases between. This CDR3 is CAWRHRAPSSGNTIYF. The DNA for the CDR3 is TGTGCCTGGAGGCATCGTGCGCCGAGCTCTGGAAACACCATATATTTT. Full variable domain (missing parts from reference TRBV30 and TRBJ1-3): SQTIHQWPATLVQPVGSPLSLECTVEGTSNPNLYWYRQAAGRGLQLLFYSVGIGQISSEVPQNLSASRPQDRQFILSSKKLLLSDSGFYLCAWRHRAPSSGNTIYFGEGSWLTVV.

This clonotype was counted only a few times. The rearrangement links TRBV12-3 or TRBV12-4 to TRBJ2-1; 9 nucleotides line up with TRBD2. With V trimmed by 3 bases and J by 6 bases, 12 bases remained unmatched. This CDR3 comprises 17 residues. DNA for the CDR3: TGTGCCAGCAGTTTTCTCTCTTTAGCGGGAGCTCGCAATGAGCAGTTCTTC. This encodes CASSFLSLAGARNEQFF.

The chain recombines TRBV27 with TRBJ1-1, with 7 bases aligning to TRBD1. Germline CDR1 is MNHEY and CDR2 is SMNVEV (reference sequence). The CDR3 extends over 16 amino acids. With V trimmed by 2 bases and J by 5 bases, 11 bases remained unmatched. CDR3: CASSLKGPGGRTEAFF. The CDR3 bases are TGTGCCAGCAGTTTAAAAGGGCCAGGGGGAAGGACTGAAGCTTTCTTT.

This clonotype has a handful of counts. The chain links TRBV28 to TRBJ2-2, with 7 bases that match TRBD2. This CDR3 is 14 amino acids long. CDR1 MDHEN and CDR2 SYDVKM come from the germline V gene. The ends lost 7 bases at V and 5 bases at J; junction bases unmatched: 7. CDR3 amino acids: CASTLGGWTGELFF. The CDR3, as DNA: TGTGCCAGCACCCTGGGAGGGTGGACCGGGGAGCTGTTTTTT.